A single sample is the source of the 9 T cell receptor beta chains below, sequenced in a study of T-cell memory formation after mild COVID-19. TCRdb reprocessed the 5' RACE reads with MiXCR, giving one entry per CDR3 protein. The sample includes 500,000 to 650,000 distinct CDR3 sequences, roughly a fifth of them seen just once. The sample was PBMCs or a T cell subset sorted from them (not recorded which). The receptor source for this set is an adult woman who had mild COVID-19 (a few samples of this study predate the infection). Cell type and time point are not known.

In its sample, this clonotype was seen many times. V gene TRBV20-1 combines with J gene TRBJ2-1; 8 nucleotides align to TRBD2. The junction had 11 bases not matched to a gene; V was cut back by 3 bases and J by 10 bases. CDR3 length equals 14 residues. Germline V gene data show CDR1 as DFQATT and CDR2 as SNEGSKA (reference sequence). The CDR3 protein is CSASYGLARGEQFF. The DNA of the CDR3 is TGCAGTGCTAGCTACGGACTAGCCCGGGGCGAGCAGTTCTTC.

This clonotype was detected only a few times. This chain connects TRBV4-3 to TRBJ2-2; D is ambiguous. V lost 2 bases and J lost 3, with 4 bases in between. From germline, CDR1 is LGHNA and CDR2 YSLEER. The CDR3 length is 13 residues. The CDR3 DNA sequence: TGCGCCAGCAGCCAACGACACACCGGGGAGCTGTTTTTT. This gives the protein CASSQRHTGELFF.

The genes are TRBV7-3 and TRBJ2-3; D is unresolved. The V end lost 6 bases, the J end lost 2 bases, and 12 bases lay between the germline ends. CDR1 and CDR2 (germline): SGHTA, FQGTGA. The CDR3 totals 14 residues. The CDR3 reads CASSPRESTDTQYF. The CDR3 coding sequence is TGTGCCAGCAGTCCACGTGAGTCCACAGATACGCAGTATTTT. Full variable domain (rest looked up from reference TRBV7-3 and TRBJ2-3): GAGVSQTPSNKVTEKGKYVELRCDPISGHTALYWYRQSLGQGPEFLIYFQGTGAADDSGLPNDRFFAVRPEGSVSTLKIQRTERGDSAVYLCASSPRESTDTQYFGPGTRLTVL.

This clonotype was detected a few times. The J gene is TRBJ1-2, the V gene TRBV7-6; D remains ambiguous. V was cut by 0 bases and J by 3 bases, with 11 bases left in between. This CDR3 contains 15 residues. CDR1 and CDR2 (germline): SGHVS, FNYEAQ. The CDR3 here is CASSLARGLDYGYTF. The CDR3 region has the DNA TGTGCCAGCAGCTTAGCACGAGGGTTGGACTATGGCTACACCTTC.

The chain recombines TRBV29-1 with TRBJ1-2; D perhaps matches TRBD1 (5 bases). Trimming removed 3 bases from V and 6 bases from J, with 8 bases in between. The CDR3 totals 11 residues. CDR1 and CDR2 from the germline V gene are SQVTM and ANQGSEA. CDR3 nucleotide sequence: TGCAGCGTTGATCAGGGCGATGGCTACACCTTC. Its protein product is CSVDQGDGYTF. The full variable domain, completed using reference TRBV29-1 and TRBJ1-2, is SAVISQKPSRDICQRGTSLTIQCQVDSQVTMMFWYRQQPGQSLTLIATANQGSEATYESGFVIDKFPISRPNLTFSTLTVSNMSPEDSSIYLCSVDQGDGYTFGSGTRLTVV.

This clonotype was seen more than once but under ten times. This sequence joins TRBV29-1 and TRBJ2-1; TRBD2 matches at 7 bases. The CDR3 is 16 amino acids. Per germline, CDR1 SQVTM and CDR2 ANQGSEA. V was clipped by 3 bases and J by 0 bases; unmatched bases: 8. This CDR3 reads CSVDLLSGNSYNEQFF. Written as DNA, the CDR3 is TGCAGCGTTGATCTCCTGAGCGGGAACTCCTACAATGAGCAGTTCTTC.

The chain couples TRBV5-1 to TRBJ2-5; 8 bases align to TRBD2. The germline V gene has CDR1 SGHRS and CDR2 YFSETQ. J lost 6 bases, V lost 4 bases, and 14 bases had no gene match. This CDR3 contains 16 residues. This CDR3 is CASSTFSGEVGQTQYF. CDR3 sequence (DNA): TGCGCCAGCAGCACCTTTAGCGGGGAGGTCGGGCAGACCCAGTACTTC. Using reference TRBV5-1 and TRBJ2-5 for the parts outside the CDR3, the full variable domain is KAGVTQTPRYLIKTRGQQVTLSCSPISGHRSVSWYQQTPGQGLQFLFEYFSETQRNKGNFPGRFSGRQFSNSRSEMNVSTLELGDSALYLCASSTFSGEVGQTQYFGPGTRLLVL.

Here the CDR3 reads CAAWGGGAGTGELFF. The CDR3 DNA sequence: TGTGCCGCATGGGGAGGGGGCGCCGGCACCGGGGAGCTGTTTTTT. J is TRBJ2-2 and V is TRBV6-5, with D perhaps matching TRBD1 or TRBD2 (7 bases each). This CDR3 has 15 amino acids. CDR1 is MNHEY, CDR2 SVGAGI, per germline. The V end lost 11 bases, the J end lost 4 bases, and 20 bases lay between the germline ends.

The chain employs TRBV5-1 and TRBJ2-7, with no clear D. The CDR3 has 14 residues. Germline-derived CDR1 and CDR2 are SGHRS and YFSETQ. V was shortened by 3 bases and J by 3 bases, with 13 bases between the two germline ends. CDR3 bases: TGCGCCAGCAGCTCCCTAGGCGGATACTACGAGCAGTACTTC. Translated: CASSSLGGYYEQYF.